These T cell receptor beta chains were read from a single sample in a study of response to subunit inactivated influenza vaccine. One entry per CDR3 protein results from TCRdb running MiXCR on the RT-PCR reads. The table includes fewer than 600,000 distinct CDR3 sequences, around 7.7% detected once. The material was PBMCs from blood, obtained roughly 24 months after vaccination. The origin of the receptors is a man between 45 and 75 years old who received an inactivated influenza vaccine. Each CDR3 is given with its conserved first and last residue. The order of the fields is D gene, V gene, J gene, clone size, CDR3 DNA, CDR3 protein. The D gene is left open where the match is weak. Size is stated for part of the rows, as once, few or many counts, or as a class when the clone is expanded.

NA	TRBV29-1	TRBJ2-3	NA	TGCAGCGCATACCGGGACCGAAGCACAGATACGCAGTATTTT	CSAYRDRSTDTQYF
TRBD2	TRBV11-2	TRBJ2-1	NA	TGTGCCAGCAGCTTATTGACTAGCGGGAGATTAACCTACAATGAGCAGTTCTTC	CASSLLTSGRLTYNEQFF
NA	TRBV7-6	TRBJ2-7	NA	TGTGCCAGCAGCTTGCCAGGGGTCAACGAGCAGTACTTC	CASSLPGVNEQYF
NA	TRBV4-2	TRBJ2-2	many	TGTGCCAGCAGCCCTACCGGGCCCACCGGGGAGCTGTTTTTT	CASSPTGPTGELFF
TRBD1	TRBV7-9	TRBJ2-7	NA	TGTGCCAGCAGCCAACACCGGGACAGGGGCTACGAGCAGTACTTC	CASSQHRDRGYEQYF
NA	TRBV2	TRBJ2-3	many	TGTGCCAGCAGTGACTTGCTCGAAGACGGGGATACGCAGTATTTT	CASSDLLEDGDTQYF
TRBD1	TRBV24-1	TRBJ2-3	NA	TGTGCCACCAGTGACGCCCGGACAGGGGGCGTTGATACGCAGTATTTT	CATSDARTGGVDTQYF
NA	TRBV12-3/TRBV12-4	TRBJ1-2	NA	TGTGCCAGCAGTTTATCAGGCACTGGCTACACCTTC	CASSLSGTGYTF
TRBD2	TRBV28	TRBJ2-1	NA	TGTGCCAGCAGTTTAAGGACTAGCTTTGAGCAGTTCTTC	CASSLRTSFEQFF
NA	TRBV12-3/TRBV12-4	TRBJ2-4	many	TGTGCCAGCGGAAGCCTGGGACACCTAAACATTCAGTACTTC	CASGSLGHLNIQYF
NA	TRBV21-1	TRBJ1-5	NA	TGTGCCAGCAGCAAGGGGACAGTCGACTACATGGAGCCCCAGCATTTT	CASSKGTVDYMEPQHF
TRBD2	TRBV3-1	TRBJ2-5	NA	TGTGCCAGCAGAACTAGACTAGCTCCCGAGACCCAGTACTTC	CASRTRLAPETQYF
NA	TRBV28	TRBJ2-4	many	TGTGCCAGCAGTTTAGGGACGGAAAACATTCAGTACTTC	CASSLGTENIQYF
NA	TRBV29-1	TRBJ2-5	few	TGCAGCGTTGAAGAGGGCGGAGAGACCCAGTACTTC	CSVEEGGETQYF
TRBD2	TRBV4-1	TRBJ2-5	few	TGCGCCAGCAGCCAAGTTTGGACTAGACCTTATAAGACCCAGTACTTC	CASSQVWTRPYKTQYF
NA	TRBV7-2	TRBJ2-3	NA	TGTGCCAGCAGCTTAGGGGGCCGGTGGGGTACGCAGTATTTT	CASSLGGRWGTQYF
TRBD1	TRBV7-7	TRBJ1-5	many	TGTGCTAGCAGCTTAGGACAGGAGGATAGCAATCAGCCCCAGCATTTT	CASSLGQEDSNQPQHF
TRBD1	TRBV29-1	TRBJ2-2	few	TGCAGCGTCTCCAGACAGGGGGGGACCGGGGAGCTGTTTTTT	CSVSRQGGTGELFF
NA	TRBV20-1	TRBJ2-7	few	TGCAGTGCTAGAGGACAGGGGGATAGCGGGACCTCCTACGAGCAGTACTTC	CSARGQGDSGTSYEQYF
NA	TRBV6-2/TRBV6-3	TRBJ1-1	NA	TGTGCCAGCAGTTACGGCGCCAGGGTGAGGACTGAAGCTTTCTTT	CASSYGARVRTEAFF
TRBD2	TRBV2	TRBJ2-1	many	TGTGCCAGCAGGTCCGGGACTAGCGGATACAATGAGCAGTTCTTC	CASRSGTSGYNEQFF
TRBD1	TRBV5-6	TRBJ1-2	many	TGTGCCAGCAGCTTAAACAGGGGAGACGGTGGCTACACCTTC	CASSLNRGDGGYTF
NA	TRBV11-2	TRBJ1-2	NA	TGTGCCAGCAGCTTAGATGGGAGGGGAAGCTACACCTTC	CASSLDGRGSYTF
TRBD1	TRBV6-1	TRBJ1-5	few	TGTGCCAGCATTGAGGGACAGGGGGCGATTCAGCCCCAGCATTTT	CASIEGQGAIQPQHF
NA	TRBV4-2	TRBJ2-3	few	TGTGCCAGCGGGAAAGTGGGAGGTCGGGCAGATACGCAGTATTTT	CASGKVGGRADTQYF
NA	TRBV4-1	TRBJ1-4	many	TGCGCCAGCAGCCAGGGCAGGGCAGGGGACGAAAAACTGTTTTTT	CASSQGRAGDEKLFF